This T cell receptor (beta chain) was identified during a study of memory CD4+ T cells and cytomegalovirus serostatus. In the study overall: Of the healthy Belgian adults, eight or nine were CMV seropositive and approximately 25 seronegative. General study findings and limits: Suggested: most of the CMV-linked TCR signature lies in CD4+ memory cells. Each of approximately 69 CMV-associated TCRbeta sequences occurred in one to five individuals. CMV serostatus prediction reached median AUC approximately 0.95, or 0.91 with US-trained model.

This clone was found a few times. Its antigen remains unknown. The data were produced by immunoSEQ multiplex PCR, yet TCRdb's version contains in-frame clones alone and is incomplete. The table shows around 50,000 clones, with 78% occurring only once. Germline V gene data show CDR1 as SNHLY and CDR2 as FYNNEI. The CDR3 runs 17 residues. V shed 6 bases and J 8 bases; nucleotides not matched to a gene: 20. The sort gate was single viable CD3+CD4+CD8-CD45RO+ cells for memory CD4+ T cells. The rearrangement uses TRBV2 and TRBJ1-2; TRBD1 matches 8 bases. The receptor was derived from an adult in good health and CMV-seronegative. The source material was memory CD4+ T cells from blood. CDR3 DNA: TGTGCCAGCAGATCCAAAATTAAAAAGGACAGGGAAAGCGGCTACACCTTC. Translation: CASRSKIKKDRESGYTF.